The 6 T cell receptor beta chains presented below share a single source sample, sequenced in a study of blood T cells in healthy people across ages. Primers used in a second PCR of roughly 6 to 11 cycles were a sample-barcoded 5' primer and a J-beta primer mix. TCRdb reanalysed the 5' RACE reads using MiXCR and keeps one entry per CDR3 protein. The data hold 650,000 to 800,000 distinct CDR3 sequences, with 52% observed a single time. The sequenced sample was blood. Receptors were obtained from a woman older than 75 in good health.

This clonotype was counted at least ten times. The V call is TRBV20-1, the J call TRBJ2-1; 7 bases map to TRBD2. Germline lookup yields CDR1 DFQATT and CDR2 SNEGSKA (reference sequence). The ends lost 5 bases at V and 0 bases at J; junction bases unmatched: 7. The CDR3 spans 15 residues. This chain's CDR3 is CSAGGASGSYNEQFF. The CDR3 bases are TGCAGTGCTGGGGGAGCTAGCGGCTCCTACAATGAGCAGTTCTTC.

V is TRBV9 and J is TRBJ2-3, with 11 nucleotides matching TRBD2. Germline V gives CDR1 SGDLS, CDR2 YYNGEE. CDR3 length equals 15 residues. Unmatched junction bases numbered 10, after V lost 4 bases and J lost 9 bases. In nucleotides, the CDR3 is TGTGCCAGCAGCCCCCGTAATAGCGGGAGGGTCACGCAGTATTTT. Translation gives CASSPRNSGRVTQYF.

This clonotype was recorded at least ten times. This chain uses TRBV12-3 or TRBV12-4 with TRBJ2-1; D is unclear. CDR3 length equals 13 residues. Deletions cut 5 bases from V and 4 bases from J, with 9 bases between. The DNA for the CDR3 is TGTGCCAGCAGTATACATACGTACAATGAGCAGTTCTTC. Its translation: CASSIHTYNEQFF.

CDR3: CASSHESGGPHEQYF. The DNA for the CDR3 is TGTGCCAGCAGCCATGAATCGGGAGGGCCCCACGAGCAGTACTTC. The chain recombines TRBV3-1 with TRBJ2-5; TRBD2 matches 8 bases. With the DNA end fitting TRBJ2-7 better, the J assignment may be wrong. Germline V gene sequence: CDR1 LGHDT, CDR2 YNNKEL (reference sequence). The CDR3 contains 15 residues.

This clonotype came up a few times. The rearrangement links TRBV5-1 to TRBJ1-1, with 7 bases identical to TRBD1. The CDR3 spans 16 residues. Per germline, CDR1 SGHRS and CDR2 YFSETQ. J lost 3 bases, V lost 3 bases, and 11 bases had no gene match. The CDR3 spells CASSSIPGQPYTEAFF. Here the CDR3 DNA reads TGCGCCAGCAGCTCCATACCGGGACAGCCTTACACTGAAGCTTTCTTT.

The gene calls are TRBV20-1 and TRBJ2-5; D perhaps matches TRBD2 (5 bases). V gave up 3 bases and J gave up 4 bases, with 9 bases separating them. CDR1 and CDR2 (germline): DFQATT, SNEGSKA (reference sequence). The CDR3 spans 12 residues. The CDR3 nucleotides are TGCAGTGCTAGTTTAGGGAGAGAGACCCAGTACTTC. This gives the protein CSASLGRETQYF.